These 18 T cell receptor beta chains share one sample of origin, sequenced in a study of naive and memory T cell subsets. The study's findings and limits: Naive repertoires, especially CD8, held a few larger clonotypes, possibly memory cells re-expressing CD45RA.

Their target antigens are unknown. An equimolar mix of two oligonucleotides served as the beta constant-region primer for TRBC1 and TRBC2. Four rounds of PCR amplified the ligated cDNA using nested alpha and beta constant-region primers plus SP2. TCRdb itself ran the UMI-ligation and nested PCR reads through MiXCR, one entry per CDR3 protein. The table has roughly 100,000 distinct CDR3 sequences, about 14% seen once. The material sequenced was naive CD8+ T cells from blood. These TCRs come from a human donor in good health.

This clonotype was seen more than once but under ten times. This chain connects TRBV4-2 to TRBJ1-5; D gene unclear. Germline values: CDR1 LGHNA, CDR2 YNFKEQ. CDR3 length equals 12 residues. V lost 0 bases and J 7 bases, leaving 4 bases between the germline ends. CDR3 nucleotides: TGTGCCAGCAGCCAAGAAGGGCAGCCCCAGCATTTT. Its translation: CASSQEGQPQHF.

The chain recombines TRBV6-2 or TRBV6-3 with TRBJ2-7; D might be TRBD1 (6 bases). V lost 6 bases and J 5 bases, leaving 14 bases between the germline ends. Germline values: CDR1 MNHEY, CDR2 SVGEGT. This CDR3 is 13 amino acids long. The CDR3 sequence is CASSDRQADEQYF. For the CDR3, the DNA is TGTGCCAGCAGCGACAGACAGGCTGACGAGCAGTACTTC.

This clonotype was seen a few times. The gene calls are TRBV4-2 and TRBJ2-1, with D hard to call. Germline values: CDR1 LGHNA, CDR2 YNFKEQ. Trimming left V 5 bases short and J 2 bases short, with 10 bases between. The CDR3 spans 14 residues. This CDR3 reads CASSDGSTYNEQFF. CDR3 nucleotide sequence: TGTGCCAGCAGCGACGGGTCCACCTACAATGAGCAGTTCTTC.

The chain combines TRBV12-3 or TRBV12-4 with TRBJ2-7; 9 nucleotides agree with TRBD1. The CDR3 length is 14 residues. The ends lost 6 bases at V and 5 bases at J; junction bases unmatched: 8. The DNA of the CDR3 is TGTGCCAGCAGCCTTCGGGACAGGGACCACGAGCAGTACTTC. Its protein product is CASSLRDRDHEQYF.

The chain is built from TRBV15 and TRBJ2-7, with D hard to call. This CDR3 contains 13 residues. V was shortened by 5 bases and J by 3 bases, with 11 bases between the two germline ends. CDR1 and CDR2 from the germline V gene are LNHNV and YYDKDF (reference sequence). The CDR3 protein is CATSYRDIYEQYF. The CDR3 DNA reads TGTGCCACCAGCTATAGGGATATCTACGAGCAGTACTTC.

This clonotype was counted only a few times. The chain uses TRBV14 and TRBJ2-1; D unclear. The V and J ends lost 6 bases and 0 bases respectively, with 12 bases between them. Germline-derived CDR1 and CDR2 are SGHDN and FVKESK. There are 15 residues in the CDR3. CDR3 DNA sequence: TGTGCCAGCAGTTCCATTTTAAGCTCCTACAATGAGCAGTTCTTC. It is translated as CASSSILSSYNEQFF.

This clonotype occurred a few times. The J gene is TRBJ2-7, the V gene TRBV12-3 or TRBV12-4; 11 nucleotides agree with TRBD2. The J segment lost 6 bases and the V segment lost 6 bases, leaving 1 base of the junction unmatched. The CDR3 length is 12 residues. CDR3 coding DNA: TGTGCCAGCAGGACTAGCGGGATCGAGCAGTACTTC. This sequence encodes CASRTSGIEQYF.

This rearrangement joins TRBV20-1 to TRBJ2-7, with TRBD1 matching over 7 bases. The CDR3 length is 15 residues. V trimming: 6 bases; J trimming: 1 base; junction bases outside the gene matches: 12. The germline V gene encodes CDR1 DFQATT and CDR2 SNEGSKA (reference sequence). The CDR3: CSADDPDRSSYEQYF. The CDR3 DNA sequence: TGCAGTGCCGACGACCCGGACAGGAGTTCCTACGAGCAGTACTTC.

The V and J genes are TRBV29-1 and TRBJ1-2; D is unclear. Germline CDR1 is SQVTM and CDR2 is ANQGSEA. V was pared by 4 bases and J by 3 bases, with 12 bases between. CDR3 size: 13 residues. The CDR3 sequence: CSVVPVGHYGYTF. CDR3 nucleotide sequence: TGCAGCGTTGTTCCCGTAGGACACTATGGCTACACCTTC. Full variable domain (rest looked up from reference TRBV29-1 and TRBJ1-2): SAVISQKPSRDICQRGTSLTIQCQVDSQVTMMFWYRQQPGQSLTLIATANQGSEATYESGFVIDKFPISRPNLTFSTLTVSNMSPEDSSIYLCSVVPVGHYGYTFGSGTRLTVV.

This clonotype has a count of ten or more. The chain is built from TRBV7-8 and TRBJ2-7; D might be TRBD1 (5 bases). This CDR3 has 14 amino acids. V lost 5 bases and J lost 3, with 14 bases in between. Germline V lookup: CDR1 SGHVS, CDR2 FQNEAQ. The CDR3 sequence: CASSRQTPNYEQYF. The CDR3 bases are TGTGCCAGCAGCCGACAGACCCCAAACTACGAGCAGTACTTC.

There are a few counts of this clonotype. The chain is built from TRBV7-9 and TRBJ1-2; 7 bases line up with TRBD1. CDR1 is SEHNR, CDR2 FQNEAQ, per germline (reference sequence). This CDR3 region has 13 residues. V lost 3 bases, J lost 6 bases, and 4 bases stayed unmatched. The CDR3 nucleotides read TGTGCCAGCAGCTTCCCACAGGGGAATGGCTACACCTTC. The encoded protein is CASSFPQGNGYTF.

The CDR3 coding sequence is TGTGCCAGCAGCAACCGGGAGACCGCCGCCAAAAACATTCAGTACTTC. Translation: CASSNRETAAKNIQYF. The chain couples TRBV13 to TRBJ2-4, with D perhaps TRBD2 (6 bases). The V end lost 5 bases, the J end lost 1 base, and 15 bases lay between the germline ends. The CDR3 consists of 16 residues. CDR1 and CDR2 from the germline V gene are PRHDT and FYEKMQ (reference sequence).

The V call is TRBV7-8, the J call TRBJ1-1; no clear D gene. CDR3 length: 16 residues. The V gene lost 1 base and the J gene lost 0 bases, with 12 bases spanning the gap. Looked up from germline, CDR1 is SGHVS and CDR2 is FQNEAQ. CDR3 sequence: CASSLGFGQMNTEAFF. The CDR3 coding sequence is TGTGCCAGCAGCTTAGGTTTCGGGCAGATGAACACTGAAGCTTTCTTT.

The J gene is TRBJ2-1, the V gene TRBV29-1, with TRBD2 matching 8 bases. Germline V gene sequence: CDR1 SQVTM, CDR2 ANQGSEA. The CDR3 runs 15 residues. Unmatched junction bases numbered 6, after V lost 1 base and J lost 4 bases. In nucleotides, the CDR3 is TGCAGCGTTGAAGGGGTAGCGGGAAGATACAATGAGCAGTTCTTC. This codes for CSVEGVAGRYNEQFF.

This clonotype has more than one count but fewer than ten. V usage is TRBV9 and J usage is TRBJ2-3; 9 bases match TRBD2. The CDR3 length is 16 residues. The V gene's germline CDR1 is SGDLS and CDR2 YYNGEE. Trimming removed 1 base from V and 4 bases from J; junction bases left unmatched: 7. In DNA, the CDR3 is TGTGCCAGCAGCGTATTAGGTAGCGGGGGCCCAGATACGCAGTATTTT. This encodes CASSVLGSGGPDTQYF.

CDR3 amino acids: CAISAPIGTGGEGTEAFF. CDR3 nucleotides: TGTGCCATCAGTGCCCCAATCGGGACAGGGGGCGAAGGCACTGAAGCTTTCTTT. The chain joins TRBV10-3 to TRBJ1-1, with 12 nucleotides matching TRBD1. V shed 4 bases, J shed 4 bases, and the junction held 13 bases outside the gene matches. Germline V gene lookup returns CDR1 ENHRY and CDR2 SYGVKD. The CDR3 has 18 residues.

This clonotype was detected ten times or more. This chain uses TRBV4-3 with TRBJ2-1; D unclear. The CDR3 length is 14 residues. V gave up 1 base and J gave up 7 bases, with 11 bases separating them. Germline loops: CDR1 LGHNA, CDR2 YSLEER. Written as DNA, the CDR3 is TGCGCCAGCAGCCAAGTTGGGGTTCGGAATGAGCAGTTCTTC. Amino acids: CASSQVGVRNEQFF.

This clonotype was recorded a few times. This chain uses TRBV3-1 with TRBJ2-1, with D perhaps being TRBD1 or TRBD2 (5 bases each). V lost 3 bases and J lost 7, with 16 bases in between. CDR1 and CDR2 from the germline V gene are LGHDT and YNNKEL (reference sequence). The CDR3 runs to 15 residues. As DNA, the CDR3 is TGTGCCAGCAGCCAGGAGAGGGGAAGGGTTAATGAGCAGTTCTTC. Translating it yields CASSQERGRVNEQFF.